This TCR beta chain was obtained from a study of T cells in Graves' hyperthyroidism and ophthalmopathy. In this sample, this clonotype turned up many times. A lack of ophthalmopathy progression within 18 months defined stable Graves' hyperthyroidism. Hyperthyroidism was newly diagnosed in patients aged 18 to 65 (duration under 2 months). TCR beta CDR3 region amplification was performed from RNA transcripts. An initial round of RT-PCR targeting the TCR CDR3 relied on the HTBI primer set. From the multiplex PCR reads, TCRdb called clonotypes with MiXCR, one entry per CDR3 protein. The data contain 300,000 to 400,000 distinct CDR3 sequences, 14% of them singletons. V was pared by 3 bases and J by 3 bases, with 18 bases between. Germline V CDR1 and CDR2: DFQATT, SNEGSKA (reference sequence). The CDR3 runs to 16 residues.

Sequencing used blood. The chain employs TRBV20-1 and TRBJ1-5; weak D call: TRBD1 (5 bases). This clonotype was sampled from a woman aged 25 to 39 with Graves' hyperthyroidism. As DNA, the CDR3 is TGCAGTGCTAGCATAAACCGGGACCCCACCAATCAGCCCCAGCATTTT. Its protein is CSASINRDPTNQPQHF.